This T cell receptor (beta chain) stems from a study of shared clonotypes between healthy human individuals. Study findings and constraints: It was observed that 4% to 6% of naive CD4 clonotypes were shared across a few donors. Deeper or shallower sequencing was expected to change how clonotypes are shared among donors.

This CDR3 contains 13 residues. Per germline, CDR1 LNHDA and CDR2 SQIVND (reference sequence). V was pared by 9 bases and J by 4 bases, with 6 bases of the junction left unmatched. To note about this clone: The antigen is unknown.

The method was immunoSEQ multiplex PCR; TCRdb's version includes in-frame clones alone and lacks a portion of them. The sample holds some 1 million clones, 75% seen once. This TCR was recovered from a man between 18 and 29 years old in good health. Material for sequencing was memory CD4+ T cells sorted from blood. Subset defined: CD45RA-negative fraction. The chain employs TRBV19 and TRBJ1-1; 9 bases agree with TRBD1. CDR3 amino acids: CASGTGSGTEAFF. CDR3 coding DNA: TGTGCCAGCGGGACAGGGTCGGGCACTGAAGCTTTCTTT.